This T cell receptor (beta chain) derives from a study of T cell responses to AZD1222 COVID-19 vaccine (dated by TCRdb to the early 2020s). Some background on the complete study: A total of under 250 trial participants underwent TCR sequencing, of whom roughly 210 had received two doses of AZD1222 and around 26 had received two doses of the MenACWY control vaccine. Trial participants were enrolled by age into subgroups of 18-55, 56-69 and 70-plus years, and about 150, 27 and 61 TCR-sequenced participants, respectively, were included in these subgroups.

The time point label of this sample denotes: about 28 days (+/-7) after the second vaccine dose. Because spike-specific TCR depth and breadth did not differ between the two schedules, AZD1222 recipients who got a second dose at roughly 4 weeks were pooled with those who got a second dose at roughly 12 weeks. The vaccinee samples were drawn from two UK trials, COV001 and COV002, one of which was a single-blind randomized controlled phase 2/3 trial testing AZD1222 (ChAdOx1 nCoV-19) in healthy adults. For TCRbeta chain sequencing, PBMC samples from trial participants were taken at day 0 and at day 28 after the second dose. General findings and caveats noted by the study authors: Nearly half of unique spike-specific TCRs reportedly recognized epitopes outside regions mutated in the B.1.351 and B.1.1.7 variants. Conclusions about previously exposed vaccinees are limited, since just a handful of AZD1222 recipients were seropositive for SARS-CoV-2 at baseline. Spike-specific TCR breadth and depth rose significantly after two AZD1222 doses compared with day 0 and with MenACWY recipients. In the small 56-69-year group, the increase in depth fell short of significance, most likely because of low power. Because no samples from the day 14 peak response were available, repertoires could be characterized only after the peak T cell response. Most participants were white British and females outnumbered males, and the authors suggested that clonal diversity may have been underestimated. The whole spike protein was spanned by vaccine-associated CD4 TCRs, and dominant responses were seen in regions 160-218 and 743-854.

Spanning cysteine to phenylalanine, the CDR3 consists of 13 amino acids. Only CDR3 DNA remains: 39 bases, in frame from the first base. CDR1 and CDR2 were assigned from the germline V gene as MNHEY and SVGAGI. V and J are trimmed by 5 bases and 3 bases, and the gene matches miss 1 base of the junction. The CDR3 regions of human TCRbeta chains were analyzed by immunosequencing. Under the source paper's analysis protocol: Repertoire TCRs were checked for matches against a reference library of SARS-CoV-2-specific TCRs that had been generated using the MIRA antigen-specificity platform. Breadth was defined as the fraction of unique TCRs that were SARS-CoV-2-associated. Depth was defined as the fraction of total T cells that were SARS-CoV-2-associated. Each spike-specific TCR was assigned to its reactive spike region and to a CD4 or CD8 class using the MIRA data. Log10-transformed breadth and depth values were compared by one-way ANOVA with Sidak's multiple comparisons tests. The table was pulled from immuneACCESS by TCRdb, which kept in-frame rearrangements only. Such tables lose some clones; where checked, under half of the loss comes from unresolved V genes, and the rest has no known cause. From that table come the V and J calls and clone size; the DNA was used to work out D and trimming. The table for this sample lists 100,000 or so clones; approximately 90% of them were counted only once. Less than 4% of the sample goes to the ten largest clones.

Notes on this clone: Its antigen has not been determined. No qualities accompany the bases; no much larger clone lies one base away.

This clonotype was sampled from an adult who received the AZD1222 COVID-19 vaccine. This specimen consisted of peripheral blood, obtained 28 days after the second AZD1222 dose. Rearrangement joined TRBV6-5 to TRBJ1-1; TRBD1 lines up with 9 middle nucleotides. The DNA sequence follows: TGTGCCAGCAGTCGGACAGGGGACACTGAAGCTTTCTTT. The encoded protein is CASSRTGDTEAFF.